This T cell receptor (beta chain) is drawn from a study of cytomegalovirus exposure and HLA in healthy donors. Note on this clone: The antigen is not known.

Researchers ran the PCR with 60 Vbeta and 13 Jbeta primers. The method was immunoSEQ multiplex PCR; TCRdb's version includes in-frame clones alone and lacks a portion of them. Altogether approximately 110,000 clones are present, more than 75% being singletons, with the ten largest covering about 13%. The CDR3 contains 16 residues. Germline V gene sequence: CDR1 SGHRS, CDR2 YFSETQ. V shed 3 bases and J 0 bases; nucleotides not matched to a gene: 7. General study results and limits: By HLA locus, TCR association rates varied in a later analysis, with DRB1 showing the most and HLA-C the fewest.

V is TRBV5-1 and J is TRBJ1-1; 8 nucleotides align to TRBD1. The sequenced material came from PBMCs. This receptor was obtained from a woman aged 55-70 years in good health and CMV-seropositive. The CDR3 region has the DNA TGCGCCAGCAGCTCGGGACAGGTGACTATGAACACTGAAGCTTTCTTT. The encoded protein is CASSSGQVTMNTEAFF.